This T cell receptor (beta chain) was observed in a study of blood T cell repertoires in COVID-19. The overall study: The United States, Italy and Spain provided the acute and convalescent COVID-19 samples. T cells, B-cell-depleted T cells, or PBMCs provided the cDNA or gDNA that served as material.

Methods used by the authors: Cell counts per sample came from amplifying reference gene primers. Repertoires were generated with immunoSEQ multiplex PCR, while TCRdb's copy carries only in-frame clones and drops some. Clonal size and the V and J genes are those of that table, whereas D and trimming came from the DNA. The table shows 250,000 to 300,000 clones, with 80% to 90% occurring only once. The CDR3 sequence is 16 residues long. Germline V CDR1 and CDR2: GTSNPN, SVGIG (reference sequence). Trimming cost V 3 bases and J 6 bases, with 22 bases left between them. The receptor's source is a man aged 60 to 69 with acute or convalescent COVID-19. The chain carries TRBV30 and TRBJ2-3; weak D call: TRBD1 (6 bases). Sequenced: peripheral blood. The DNA of the CDR3 is TGTGCCTGGAGACGGACAGTTCCAGACGTGCGGGATACGCAGTATTTT. It yields the protein CAWRRTVPDVRDTQYF.